This T cell receptor beta chain was observed in a study of T-cell memory formation after mild COVID-19. Each CDR3 protein gets one entry after TCRdb re-called the 5' RACE reads with MiXCR. The sample yields 300,000 to 350,000 distinct CDR3 sequences, about 13% seen once. This CDR3 spans 14 amino acids. CDR1 is LGHDT and CDR2 is YNNKEL in the germline V gene (reference sequence). V was clipped by 4 bases and J by 5 bases, with 14 bases between them. The gene calls are TRBV3-1 and TRBJ1-1, with a weak D call TRBD1 (5 bases). This TCR derives from a young man who had mild COVID-19 (a few samples of this study predate the infection). Cell type and time point are not known. The specimen was PBMCs or a T cell subset sorted from them (not recorded which). CDR3 nucleotide sequence: TGTGCCAGCAGCCTGGAGGGGACGGGGACTGAAGCTTTCTTT. It specifies CASSLEGTGTEAFF.